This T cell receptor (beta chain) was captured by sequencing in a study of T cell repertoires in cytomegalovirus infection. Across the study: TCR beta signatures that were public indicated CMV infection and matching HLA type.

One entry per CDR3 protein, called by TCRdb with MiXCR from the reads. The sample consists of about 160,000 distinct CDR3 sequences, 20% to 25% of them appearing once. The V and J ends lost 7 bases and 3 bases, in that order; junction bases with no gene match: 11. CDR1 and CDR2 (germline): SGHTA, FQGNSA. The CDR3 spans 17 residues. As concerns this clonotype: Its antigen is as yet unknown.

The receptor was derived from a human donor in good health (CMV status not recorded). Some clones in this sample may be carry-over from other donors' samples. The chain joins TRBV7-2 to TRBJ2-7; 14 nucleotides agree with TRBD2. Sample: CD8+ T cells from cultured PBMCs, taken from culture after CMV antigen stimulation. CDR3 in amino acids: CASNPPGLAGAFYEQYF. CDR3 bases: TGTGCCAGCAACCCACCGGGACTAGCGGGGGCTTTCTACGAGCAGTACTTC.